These 6 T cell receptor beta chains share one sample of origin, sequenced in a study of cytomegalovirus exposure and HLA in healthy donors. Both 60 Vbeta primers and 13 Jbeta primers went into the PCR. TCRdb's table, derived via immunoSEQ multiplex PCR, lists solely in-frame clones and lacks some. The data show approximately 58,000 clones, with about 80% seen just once and 4.3% held by the top ten. The sequencing input was PBMCs. The receptor source for this set is a man in his thirties or forties in good health and CMV-seronegative.

The chain couples TRBV7-2 to TRBJ1-1, with 8 bases fitting TRBD1. V was clipped by 8 bases and J by 4 bases; unmatched bases: 3. Looked up from germline, CDR1 is SGHTA and CDR2 is FQGNSA. CDR3 length: 12 amino acids. CDR3 sequence reads: CASQGAGTEAFF. CDR3 bases: TGTGCCAGCCAGGGGGCTGGCACTGAAGCTTTCTTT.

V is TRBV4-3 and J is TRBJ2-7, with a weak D call TRBD2 (6 bases). Germline V lookup: CDR1 LGHNA, CDR2 YSLEER. The CDR3 has 14 amino acids. The V and J ends lost 0 bases and 2 bases respectively, with 8 bases between them. The CDR3 protein is CASSQEAGPYEQYF. The CDR3 region has the DNA TGCGCCAGCAGCCAAGAGGCGGGGCCCTACGAGCAGTACTTC.

This chain uses TRBV7-9 with TRBJ2-7; 11 bases are shared with TRBD1. The CDR3 contains 16 residues. Looked up from germline, CDR1 is SEHNR and CDR2 is FQNEAQ (reference sequence). Losses at the gene ends were 4 bases for V and 1 base for J; bases not matched to a gene: 6. The CDR3 DNA follows: TGTGCCAGCAGCTCCTCCGGGACAGGGGGTTCCTACGAGCAGTACTTC. Translation: CASSSSGTGGSYEQYF.

The chain couples TRBV10-3 to TRBJ1-3, with D perhaps matching TRBD1 (6 bases). The germline CDR1 and CDR2 sequences are ENHRY and SYGVKD. The CDR3 runs to 16 residues. Deletions cut 0 bases from V and 4 bases from J, with 13 bases between. CDR3 sequence: CAISESGGAFGNTIYF. CDR3 bases: TGTGCCATCAGTGAGTCGGGGGGGGCGTTCGGAAACACCATATATTTT.

V usage is TRBV19 and J usage is TRBJ2-1; 11 bases match TRBD2. In germline, CDR1 is LNHDA, CDR2 SQIVND (reference sequence). The CDR3 length is 17 residues. The V and J ends lost 0 bases and 3 bases, in that order; junction bases with no gene match: 4. The CDR3: CASSIDQLAGDYNEQFF. In nucleotides, the CDR3 is TGTGCCAGTAGTATAGATCAACTAGCGGGAGACTACAATGAGCAGTTCTTC.

The gene calls are TRBV13 and TRBJ2-3; 12 bases are shared with TRBD2. J lost 2 bases, V lost 5 bases, and 11 bases had no gene match. Germline CDR1 and CDR2: PRHDT and FYEKMQ (reference sequence). The CDR3 is made up of 18 amino acids. The chain's CDR3 is CASSLRLAGVGATDTQYF. CDR3 coding DNA: TGTGCCAGCAGCCTCCGACTAGCGGGAGTTGGGGCCACAGATACGCAGTATTTT.